This is a list of T cell receptor beta chains from one sample in a study of cytomegalovirus exposure and HLA in healthy donors. Assay used: immunoSEQ multiplex PCR; TCRdb lists only in-frame clones, some missing. The sample yields around 100,000 clones, under 85% seen once. The sequencing sample was made of PBMCs. The receptors derive from a man aged 45-65 years in good health and CMV-seropositive. Both conserved end residues are part of each CDR3. A D gene is named only where the DNA matches it firmly. Only part of the rows carry a size: once, few, many, or a class if the clone is expanded.

J gene: TRBJ2-5; V gene: TRBV7-7; clone size: NA; D gene: TRBD1; CDR3 protein: CASSLGGQQETQYF; CDR3 DNA: TGTGCCAGCAGCCTAGGGGGACAGCAAGAGACCCAGTACTTC
J gene: TRBJ2-1; V gene: TRBV7-3; clone size: NA; D gene: NA; CDR3 protein: CASSLTAGRGEQFF; CDR3 DNA: TGTGCCAGCAGCTTGACAGCGGGTCGGGGTGAGCAGTTCTTC
J gene: TRBJ1-5; V gene: TRBV19; clone size: NA; D gene: NA; CDR3 protein: CASSPPGTHNQPQHF; CDR3 DNA: TGTGCCAGTAGTCCGCCCGGGACACACAATCAGCCCCAGCATTTT
J gene: TRBJ1-1; V gene: TRBV30; clone size: NA; D gene: TRBD1; CDR3 protein: CAWSAPMGQGRGEAFF; CDR3 DNA: TGTGCCTGGAGTGCCCCAATGGGACAGGGGAGGGGTGAAGCTTTCTTT
J gene: TRBJ2-7; V gene: TRBV30; clone size: NA; D gene: NA; CDR3 protein: CAWGGGFHEQYF; CDR3 DNA: TGTGCCTGGGGGGGAGGTTTTCACGAGCAGTACTTC
J gene: TRBJ2-1; V gene: TRBV29-1; clone size: NA; D gene: TRBD2; CDR3 protein: CSGRAGGPHEQFF; CDR3 DNA: TGCAGCGGGCGAGCGGGAGGGCCCCATGAGCAGTTCTTC
J gene: TRBJ2-5; V gene: TRBV6-5; clone size: few; D gene: NA; CDR3 protein: CASSYSTLAHSETQYF; CDR3 DNA: TGTGCCAGCAGTTACTCGACGTTAGCTCATTCAGAGACCCAGTACTTC
J gene: TRBJ2-5; V gene: TRBV9; clone size: NA; D gene: TRBD2; CDR3 protein: CASSPSGEYQETQYF; CDR3 DNA: TGTGCCAGCAGCCCTAGCGGAGAGTACCAAGAGACCCAGTACTTC
J gene: TRBJ2-7; V gene: TRBV27; clone size: NA; D gene: NA; CDR3 protein: CASSLYAGNSYEQYF; CDR3 DNA: TGTGCCAGCAGTTTATACGCAGGAAACTCCTACGAGCAGTACTTC
J gene: TRBJ2-7; V gene: TRBV28; clone size: NA; D gene: NA; CDR3 protein: CASLGGDEQYF; CDR3 DNA: TGTGCCAGTCTGGGGGGAGACGAGCAGTACTTC
J gene: TRBJ1-3; V gene: TRBV7-9; clone size: NA; D gene: NA; CDR3 protein: CASRFPRGGPNSNTIYF; CDR3 DNA: TGTGCCAGCAGGTTCCCTAGAGGGGGACCAAATTCGAACACCATATATTTT
J gene: TRBJ2-7; V gene: TRBV28; clone size: NA; D gene: TRBD1; CDR3 protein: CASSETGGSLYEQYF; CDR3 DNA: TGTGCCAGCAGCGAGACAGGGGGCTCCCTCTACGAGCAGTACTTC
J gene: TRBJ2-1; V gene: TRBV11-1; clone size: NA; D gene: TRBD1; CDR3 protein: CASSTGQGAYNEQFF; CDR3 DNA: TGTGCCAGTTCAACCGGACAGGGGGCCTACAATGAGCAGTTCTTC
J gene: TRBJ2-1; V gene: TRBV7-6; clone size: NA; D gene: TRBD1; CDR3 protein: CASSLGQGSSYNEQFF; CDR3 DNA: TGTGCCAGCAGCCTAGGACAGGGGAGCTCCTACAATGAGCAGTTCTTC
J gene: TRBJ2-5; V gene: TRBV6-6; clone size: NA; D gene: NA; CDR3 protein: CASSAGVRGETQYF; CDR3 DNA: TGTGCCAGCAGTGCCGGAGTAAGGGGAGAGACCCAGTACTTC
J gene: TRBJ2-1; V gene: TRBV30; clone size: few; D gene: TRBD2; CDR3 protein: CAWSLRTSGPYNEQFF; CDR3 DNA: TGTGCCTGGAGTCTTCGGACTAGCGGACCGTACAATGAGCAGTTCTTC
J gene: TRBJ2-7; V gene: TRBV28; clone size: NA; D gene: TRBD2; CDR3 protein: CASTPPGGARQYF; CDR3 DNA: TGTGCCAGCACCCCGCCGGGGGGGGCAAGGCAGTACTTC
J gene: TRBJ2-7; V gene: TRBV2; clone size: once; D gene: TRBD2; CDR3 protein: CASSRLAGISYEQYF; CDR3 DNA: TGTGCCAGCAGTCGGCTAGCGGGGATCTCCTACGAGCAGTACTTC
J gene: TRBJ2-2; V gene: TRBV2; clone size: NA; D gene: NA; CDR3 protein: CASSETGSHTGELFF; CDR3 DNA: TGTGCCAGCAGTGAAACTGGTTCTCACACCGGGGAGCTGTTTTTT
J gene: TRBJ1-1; V gene: TRBV5-5; clone size: NA; D gene: NA; CDR3 protein: CASSVVTGVEAFF; CDR3 DNA: TGTGCCAGCAGCGTGGTTACAGGCGTTGAAGCTTTCTTT
J gene: TRBJ2-1; V gene: TRBV28; clone size: NA; D gene: TRBD1; CDR3 protein: CASSRPGQGYNEQFF; CDR3 DNA: TGTGCCAGCAGTCGACCGGGACAGGGATACAATGAGCAGTTCTTC
J gene: TRBJ1-5; V gene: TRBV14; clone size: NA; D gene: NA; CDR3 protein: CASSCEFGKGSNQPQHF; CDR3 DNA: TGTGCCAGCAGCTGCGAGTTCGGGAAAGGAAGCAATCAGCCCCAGCATTTT
J gene: TRBJ1-2; V gene: TRBV5-1; clone size: NA; D gene: TRBD1; CDR3 protein: CASSSDRGRGNYGYTF; CDR3 DNA: TGCGCCAGCAGCTCCGACAGGGGAAGGGGTAACTATGGCTACACCTTC
J gene: TRBJ2-1; V gene: TRBV5-1; clone size: few; D gene: TRBD2; CDR3 protein: CASSVEASGRTYNEQFF; CDR3 DNA: TGCGCCAGCAGCGTGGAGGCTAGCGGGAGGACTTACAATGAGCAGTTCTTC
J gene: TRBJ2-7; V gene: TRBV10-3; clone size: NA; D gene: TRBD1; CDR3 protein: CAIRPRTGLSEQYF; CDR3 DNA: TGTGCCATCAGACCTAGGACAGGGTTAAGCGAGCAGTACTTC
J gene: TRBJ2-2; V gene: TRBV4-2; clone size: NA; D gene: NA; CDR3 protein: CASSQDRPGLYTGELFF; CDR3 DNA: TGTGCCAGCAGCCAAGATAGGCCGGGGTTATACACCGGGGAGCTGTTTTTT
J gene: TRBJ2-3; V gene: TRBV2; clone size: NA; D gene: TRBD1; CDR3 protein: CASRGLKGARTDTQYF; CDR3 DNA: TGTGCCAGCAGGGGGCTAAAGGGGGCGAGGACAGATACGCAGTATTTT
J gene: TRBJ1-1; V gene: TRBV7-2; clone size: NA; D gene: TRBD1; CDR3 protein: CASSLAAGGGTEAFF; CDR3 DNA: TGTGCCAGCAGCTTAGCGGCAGGGGGCGGAACTGAAGCTTTCTTT
J gene: TRBJ2-2; V gene: TRBV5-1; clone size: NA; D gene: TRBD2; CDR3 protein: CASSPSGRAIGTGELFF; CDR3 DNA: TGCGCCAGCAGTCCTAGCGGGAGGGCCATCGGCACCGGGGAGCTGTTTTTT
J gene: TRBJ2-1; V gene: TRBV7-2; clone size: NA; D gene: NA; CDR3 protein: CASSPTSLQGQFF; CDR3 DNA: TGTGCCAGCAGCCCAACTAGCCTCCAGGGGCAGTTCTTC
J gene: TRBJ2-5; V gene: TRBV19; clone size: NA; D gene: NA; CDR3 protein: CASSIQREETQYF; CDR3 DNA: TGTGCCAGTAGTATCCAGCGGGAAGAGACCCAGTACTTC
J gene: TRBJ1-2; V gene: TRBV28; clone size: NA; D gene: TRBD1; CDR3 protein: CASSLSVRTGAYGYTF; CDR3 DNA: TGTGCCAGCAGTTTATCGGTGAGGACAGGGGCATATGGCTACACCTTC
J gene: TRBJ2-7; V gene: TRBV27; clone size: NA; D gene: NA; CDR3 protein: CASSLPPKGPEQYF; CDR3 DNA: TGTGCCAGCAGTTTACCCCCCAAGGGGCCCGAGCAGTACTTC
J gene: TRBJ2-7; V gene: TRBV11-1; clone size: NA; D gene: TRBD2; CDR3 protein: CASSYSSSGSAPYEQYF; CDR3 DNA: TGTGCCAGCAGCTACTCCTCTAGCGGGAGCGCGCCCTACGAGCAGTACTTC
J gene: TRBJ2-7; V gene: TRBV7-8; clone size: NA; D gene: TRBD1; CDR3 protein: CASSPDRGYEQYF; CDR3 DNA: TGTGCCAGCAGCCCGGACAGGGGATACGAGCAGTACTTC
J gene: TRBJ2-5; V gene: TRBV7-9; clone size: NA; D gene: TRBD1; CDR3 protein: CASSPGQGQETQYF; CDR3 DNA: TGTGCCAGCAGCCCGGGACAGGGCCAAGAGACCCAGTACTTC
J gene: TRBJ1-2; V gene: TRBV23-1; clone size: NA; D gene: TRBD1; CDR3 protein: CASSQLGTAGDGYTF; CDR3 DNA: TGCGCCAGCAGTCAATTGGGGACAGCTGGGGATGGCTACACCTTC
J gene: TRBJ2-1; V gene: TRBV4-2; clone size: medium-sized; D gene: TRBD2; CDR3 protein: CASSQDAGGGSNEQFF; CDR3 DNA: TGTGCCAGCAGCCAAGATGCTGGCGGGGGAAGCAATGAGCAGTTCTTC
J gene: TRBJ2-6; V gene: TRBV28; clone size: NA; D gene: NA; CDR3 protein: CASSSQGPSGANVLTF; CDR3 DNA: TGTGCCAGCAGTTCACAGGGTCCCTCTGGGGCCAACGTCCTGACTTTC
J gene: TRBJ2-2; V gene: TRBV19; clone size: NA; D gene: NA; CDR3 protein: CASRPGFKVAGELFF; CDR3 DNA: TGTGCCAGTAGACCCGGGTTTAAGGTTGCCGGGGAGCTGTTTTTT
J gene: TRBJ2-5; V gene: TRBV5-4; clone size: NA; D gene: NA; CDR3 protein: CASSLKGAETQYF; CDR3 DNA: TGTGCCAGCAGCTTGAAAGGGGCAGAGACCCAGTACTTC
J gene: TRBJ1-4; V gene: TRBV19; clone size: NA; D gene: TRBD1; CDR3 protein: CASSPARGHGEKLFF; CDR3 DNA: TGTGCCAGTAGTCCGGCGAGGGGGCACGGCGAAAAACTGTTTTTT
J gene: TRBJ2-1; V gene: TRBV19; clone size: NA; D gene: NA; CDR3 protein: CASSTRTDEQFF; CDR3 DNA: TGTGCCAGTAGTACCCGGACAGATGAGCAGTTCTTC
J gene: TRBJ2-7; V gene: TRBV10-3; clone size: NA; D gene: NA; CDR3 protein: CAIRDTNDYEQYF; CDR3 DNA: TGTGCCATCAGGGACACAAACGACTACGAGCAGTACTTC
J gene: TRBJ2-4; V gene: TRBV27; clone size: many; D gene: NA; CDR3 protein: CASSFGNPGLPLAKNIQYF; CDR3 DNA: TGTGCCAGCAGTTTCGGGAACCCAGGATTACCACTAGCCAAAAACATTCAGTACTTC
J gene: TRBJ2-7; V gene: TRBV27; clone size: NA; D gene: TRBD2; CDR3 protein: CASSQPGLPYEQYF; CDR3 DNA: TGTGCCAGCAGTCAGCCGGGACTACCCTACGAGCAGTACTTC
J gene: TRBJ2-5; V gene: TRBV28; clone size: NA; D gene: TRBD2; CDR3 protein: CASSFSGSNEETQYF; CDR3 DNA: TGTGCCAGCAGTTTTAGCGGGAGTAATGAAGAGACCCAGTACTTC
J gene: TRBJ2-1; V gene: TRBV4-2; clone size: once; D gene: TRBD2; CDR3 protein: CASSHVKTSAYNEQFF; CDR3 DNA: TGTGCCAGCAGCCACGTAAAGACTAGCGCCTACAATGAGCAGTTCTTC
J gene: TRBJ2-5; V gene: TRBV19; clone size: NA; D gene: TRBD1; CDR3 protein: CASSPRTGYGETQYF; CDR3 DNA: TGTGCCAGTAGTCCTCGGACAGGGTACGGGGAGACCCAGTACTTC
J gene: TRBJ1-1; V gene: TRBV13; clone size: NA; D gene: TRBD1; CDR3 protein: CASSTRQGTEAFF; CDR3 DNA: TGTGCCAGCAGCACGCGACAGGGCACTGAAGCTTTCTTT
J gene: TRBJ2-3; V gene: TRBV6-6; clone size: NA; D gene: NA; CDR3 protein: CASSYGLTSTDTQYF; CDR3 DNA: TGTGCCAGCAGTTACGGACTAACTAGCACAGATACGCAGTATTTT
J gene: TRBJ1-4; V gene: TRBV11-2; clone size: NA; D gene: NA; CDR3 protein: CASSLDSKAREKLFF; CDR3 DNA: TGTGCCAGCAGCTTAGATTCCAAAGCTCGTGAAAAACTGTTTTTT